This is a list of T cell receptor beta chains from one sample in a study of post-analysis software for immune sequencing data. TCRdb re-called the PCR reads with MiXCR, one entry per CDR3 protein. The sample lists approximately 260,000 distinct CDR3 sequences, about 40% occurring once. Sequencing was performed on blood. The receptors originated from a girl aged 10 to 17 with multiple sclerosis. Each CDR3 is given with its conserved first and last residue. The order of the fields is D gene, V gene, clone size, J gene, CDR3 protein, CDR3 DNA. A D gene is named only where the DNA matches it firmly. Not all rows give a size; the values are once, few, many and, for expanded clones, a class.

d_call: -
v_call: TRBV7-2
clone_size: many
j_call: TRBJ2-4
cdr3_aa: CASSHRGDAKNIQYF
cdr3_nt: TGTGCCAGCAGCCACCGAGGGGATGCCAAAAACATTCAGTACTTC

d_call: -
v_call: TRBV5-1
clone_size: many
j_call: TRBJ1-4
cdr3_aa: CASSLEHNEKLFF
cdr3_nt: TGCGCCAGCAGCTTGGAACATAATGAAAAACTGTTTTTT

d_call: TRBD1
v_call: TRBV3-1
clone_size: many
j_call: TRBJ2-1
cdr3_aa: CASSPWDSFYNEQFF
cdr3_nt: TGTGCCAGCAGCCCGTGGGACAGTTTTTACAATGAGCAGTTCTTC

d_call: -
v_call: TRBV6-5
clone_size: -
j_call: TRBJ2-2
cdr3_aa: CASKPGHRTGELFF
cdr3_nt: TGTGCCAGCAAGCCGGGACACCGCACCGGGGAGCTGTTTTTT

d_call: -
v_call: TRBV11-2
clone_size: few
j_call: TRBJ1-2
cdr3_aa: CASNLQGTNYGYTF
cdr3_nt: TGTGCCAGCAACTTGCAGGGGACTAACTATGGCTACACCTTC

d_call: -
v_call: TRBV6-2/TRBV6-3
clone_size: many
j_call: TRBJ2-7
cdr3_aa: CASSYGDSVEQYF
cdr3_nt: TGTGCCAGCAGTTACGGGGACTCCGTGGAGCAGTACTTC

d_call: TRBD2
v_call: TRBV5-6
clone_size: few
j_call: TRBJ2-3
cdr3_aa: CASSLLSGREGTDTQYF
cdr3_nt: TGTGCCAGCAGCTTGTTATCTGGCAGGGAGGGAACAGATACGCAGTATTTT

d_call: -
v_call: TRBV27
clone_size: -
j_call: TRBJ2-1
cdr3_aa: CASSWTVRNEQFF
cdr3_nt: TGTGCCAGCAGTTGGACAGTTAGGAATGAGCAGTTCTTC

d_call: -
v_call: TRBV29-1
clone_size: -
j_call: TRBJ2-7
cdr3_aa: CSGGREMDSEQYF
cdr3_nt: TGCAGCGGGGGAAGGGAAATGGACTCCGAGCAGTACTTC

d_call: -
v_call: TRBV7-2
clone_size: few
j_call: TRBJ2-1
cdr3_aa: CASSLRTNEQFF
cdr3_nt: TGTGCCAGCAGCTTACGGACCAATGAGCAGTTCTTC

d_call: TRBD1
v_call: TRBV6-1
clone_size: many
j_call: TRBJ2-7
cdr3_aa: CASSEDGRQGSPYEQYF
cdr3_nt: TGTGCCAGCAGTGAAGACGGTAGACAGGGGTCCCCCTACGAGCAGTACTTC

d_call: TRBD1
v_call: TRBV2
clone_size: -
j_call: TRBJ1-2
cdr3_aa: CASKWTGDYGYTF
cdr3_nt: TGTGCCAGCAAGTGGACAGGGGACTATGGCTACACCTTC

d_call: TRBD1
v_call: TRBV30
clone_size: -
j_call: TRBJ1-2
cdr3_aa: CAWSRTGAWGYTF
cdr3_nt: TGTGCCTGGAGTAGGACAGGTGCTTGGGGCTACACCTTC

d_call: -
v_call: TRBV29-1
clone_size: many
j_call: TRBJ1-1
cdr3_aa: CSATAARANTEAFF
cdr3_nt: TGCAGCGCCACGGCCGCGAGGGCGAACACTGAAGCTTTCTTT

d_call: TRBD2
v_call: TRBV10-2
clone_size: -
j_call: TRBJ2-3
cdr3_aa: CASRVASGIEDTQYF
cdr3_nt: TGCGCCAGCAGGGTAGCCAGCGGGATTGAAGATACGCAGTATTTT

d_call: -
v_call: TRBV12-3/TRBV12-4
clone_size: many
j_call: TRBJ1-1
cdr3_aa: CASSLGTPGTEAFF
cdr3_nt: TGTGCCAGCAGTTTAGGCACCCCAGGAACTGAAGCTTTCTTT

d_call: -
v_call: TRBV7-9
clone_size: -
j_call: TRBJ1-1
cdr3_aa: CTSSSSGGGAFF
cdr3_nt: TGTACCAGCAGCTCTAGTGGCGGAGGAGCTTTCTTT

d_call: TRBD2
v_call: TRBV7-2
clone_size: -
j_call: TRBJ2-4
cdr3_aa: CASSLASSGATIAKNIQYF
cdr3_nt: TGTGCCAGCAGCTTAGCGTCTAGCGGGGCTACCATAGCCAAAAACATTCAGTACTTC

d_call: -
v_call: TRBV4-1
clone_size: few
j_call: TRBJ1-6
cdr3_aa: CASSQDERGPLHF
cdr3_nt: TGCGCCAGCAGCCAAGATGAAAGGGGACCCCTCCACTTT

d_call: -
v_call: TRBV7-2
clone_size: many
j_call: TRBJ1-5
cdr3_aa: CASSDQPGTVNQPQHF
cdr3_nt: TGTGCCAGCAGCGACCAGCCCGGGACGGTAAATCAGCCCCAGCATTTT

d_call: TRBD2
v_call: TRBV20-1
clone_size: -
j_call: TRBJ2-3
cdr3_aa: CSARLAGVLDTQYF
cdr3_nt: TGCAGTGCTCGACTAGCGGGAGTTTTAGATACGCAGTATTTT

d_call: TRBD1
v_call: TRBV12-3/TRBV12-4
clone_size: many
j_call: TRBJ1-5
cdr3_aa: CASSSGGRQPQHF
cdr3_nt: TGTGCCAGCAGTTCAGGGGGCCGTCAGCCCCAGCATTTT

d_call: -
v_call: TRBV3-1
clone_size: many
j_call: TRBJ2-1
cdr3_aa: CASSQDPAGYNEQFF
cdr3_nt: TGTGCCAGCAGCCAAGATCCGGCAGGCTACAATGAGCAGTTCTTC

d_call: TRBD2
v_call: TRBV28
clone_size: many
j_call: TRBJ2-1
cdr3_aa: CASSLVAGGYNEQFF
cdr3_nt: TGTGCCAGCAGTTTAGTGGCGGGGGGATACAATGAGCAGTTCTTC

d_call: TRBD2
v_call: TRBV20-1
clone_size: many
j_call: TRBJ2-1
cdr3_aa: CSARGEAGDFNEQFF
cdr3_nt: TGCAGTGCTAGAGGGGAGGCGGGAGACTTCAATGAGCAGTTCTTC

d_call: -
v_call: TRBV5-1
clone_size: -
j_call: TRBJ2-7
cdr3_aa: CASSGETYEQYF
cdr3_nt: TGCGCCAGCAGCGGCGAGACCTACGAGCAGTACTTC

d_call: -
v_call: TRBV7-8
clone_size: -
j_call: TRBJ2-1
cdr3_aa: CARRGGVINNEQFF
cdr3_nt: TGTGCCAGAAGAGGGGGGGTTATAAACAATGAGCAGTTCTTC

d_call: TRBD1
v_call: TRBV5-6
clone_size: many
j_call: TRBJ2-4
cdr3_aa: CASTRRGQNIQYF
cdr3_nt: TGTGCCAGCACCCGAAGGGGGCAAAACATTCAGTACTTC

d_call: -
v_call: TRBV28
clone_size: -
j_call: TRBJ1-2
cdr3_aa: CASSQIGRKPNYGYTF
cdr3_nt: TGTGCCAGCAGTCAGATCGGACGGAAACCGAACTATGGCTACACCTTC

d_call: -
v_call: TRBV3-1
clone_size: once
j_call: TRBJ1-6
cdr3_aa: CASSQGQNNSPPHF
cdr3_nt: TGTGCCAGCAGCCAGGGCCAGAATAATTCACCCCCCCACTTT

d_call: -
v_call: TRBV30
clone_size: few
j_call: TRBJ1-5
cdr3_aa: CAWGGSNQPQHF
cdr3_nt: TGTGCCTGGGGGGGTAGCAATCAGCCCCAGCATTTT

d_call: TRBD2
v_call: TRBV14
clone_size: once
j_call: TRBJ2-2
cdr3_aa: CASKRLAFATGELFF
cdr3_nt: TGTGCCAGCAAACGACTAGCTTTTGCCACCGGGGAGCTGTTTTTT

d_call: -
v_call: TRBV7-9
clone_size: many
j_call: TRBJ1-5
cdr3_aa: CASSLGAGRNQPQHF
cdr3_nt: TGTGCCAGCAGCTTAGGTGCGGGCCGCAATCAGCCCCAGCATTTT

d_call: -
v_call: TRBV20-1
clone_size: -
j_call: TRBJ1-4
cdr3_aa: CSAIDSSNEKRFF
cdr3_nt: TGCAGTGCTATTGACAGCTCTAATGAAAAACGGTTTTTT

d_call: -
v_call: TRBV6-5
clone_size: -
j_call: TRBJ2-7
cdr3_aa: CASSPSGFTYEQYF
cdr3_nt: TGTGCCAGCAGCCCCTCAGGTTTCACCTACGAGCAGTACTTC

d_call: -
v_call: TRBV2
clone_size: -
j_call: TRBJ2-7
cdr3_aa: CASSQFRARSYEQYF
cdr3_nt: TGTGCCAGCAGTCAATTCAGGGCTCGGTCCTACGAGCAGTACTTC

d_call: -
v_call: TRBV5-1
clone_size: -
j_call: TRBJ2-5
cdr3_aa: CASSLAYHRDGQETQYF
cdr3_nt: TGCGCCAGCAGCTTGGCCTACCACCGGGACGGCCAAGAGACCCAGTACTTC

d_call: -
v_call: TRBV12-3/TRBV12-4
clone_size: -
j_call: TRBJ1-1
cdr3_aa: CASSPERAAEAFF
cdr3_nt: TGTGCCAGCAGCCCCGAGAGGGCGGCTGAAGCTTTCTTT

d_call: -
v_call: TRBV29-1
clone_size: many
j_call: TRBJ2-1
cdr3_aa: CSALGSESYNEQFF
cdr3_nt: TGCAGCGCCCTGGGGAGCGAGTCCTACAATGAGCAGTTCTTC

d_call: -
v_call: TRBV6-4
clone_size: once
j_call: TRBJ2-1
cdr3_aa: CASSEVASYNEQFF
cdr3_nt: TGTGCCAGCAGTGAAGTAGCCAGCTACAATGAGCAGTTCTTC

d_call: -
v_call: TRBV2
clone_size: many
j_call: TRBJ1-2
cdr3_aa: CASSAAAANYGYTF
cdr3_nt: TGTGCCAGCAGTGCCGCCGCGGCCAACTATGGCTACACCTTC

d_call: TRBD1
v_call: TRBV5-1
clone_size: many
j_call: TRBJ2-5
cdr3_aa: CASSLMGTGSFETQYF
cdr3_nt: TGCGCCAGCAGCTTGATGGGGACAGGGAGTTTTGAGACCCAGTACTTC

d_call: -
v_call: TRBV29-1
clone_size: -
j_call: TRBJ1-5
cdr3_aa: CSAIVGPNQPQHF
cdr3_nt: TGCAGCGCTATTGTAGGGCCCAATCAGCCCCAGCATTTT

d_call: -
v_call: TRBV5-1
clone_size: -
j_call: TRBJ1-1
cdr3_aa: CASSLARGNTKAFF
cdr3_nt: TGCGCCAGCAGCTTGGCACGGGGGAACACTAAAGCTTTCTTT

d_call: -
v_call: TRBV12-3/TRBV12-4
clone_size: -
j_call: TRBJ1-5
cdr3_aa: CASSSDRSDQPQHF
cdr3_nt: TGTGCCAGCAGTTCTGACAGGTCTGATCAGCCCCAGCATTTT

d_call: TRBD1
v_call: TRBV5-1
clone_size: -
j_call: TRBJ2-7
cdr3_aa: CASSFAGQGGYEQYF
cdr3_nt: TGCGCCAGCAGCTTCGCAGGACAGGGAGGCTACGAGCAGTACTTC

d_call: -
v_call: TRBV7-6
clone_size: -
j_call: TRBJ2-3
cdr3_aa: CASSLRARQPDTQYF
cdr3_nt: TGTGCCAGCAGCTTACGGGCTCGGCAACCAGATACGCAGTATTTT

d_call: -
v_call: TRBV6-6
clone_size: once
j_call: TRBJ2-2
cdr3_aa: CASSFTGKLSTGELFF
cdr3_nt: TGTGCCAGCAGTTTTACGGGAAAACTAAGCACCGGGGAGCTGTTTTTT

d_call: TRBD2
v_call: TRBV7-2
clone_size: -
j_call: TRBJ2-5
cdr3_aa: CASSSTSGVSYNEQYF
cdr3_nt: TGTGCCAGCAGCTCGACTAGCGGGGTCTCCTACAATGAGCAGTACTTC

d_call: TRBD1
v_call: TRBV10-3
clone_size: -
j_call: TRBJ2-3
cdr3_aa: CAISESTYRGRGTDTQYF
cdr3_nt: TGTGCCATCAGTGAGTCCACGTACAGGGGCAGAGGTACAGATACGCAGTATTTT

d_call: -
v_call: TRBV29-1
clone_size: -
j_call: TRBJ2-3
cdr3_aa: CSVEGIGQTSTDTQYF
cdr3_nt: TGCAGCGTTGAAGGAATAGGACAGACTAGCACAGATACGCAGTATTTT

d_call: TRBD1
v_call: TRBV5-1
clone_size: -
j_call: TRBJ1-2
cdr3_aa: CASSPGTGEGYTF
cdr3_nt: TGCGCCAGCAGCCCCGGGACAGGGGAGGGCTACACCTTC

d_call: TRBD2
v_call: TRBV12-3/TRBV12-4
clone_size: many
j_call: TRBJ2-1
cdr3_aa: CASSLGGRSYNEQFF
cdr3_nt: TGTGCCAGCAGTTTGGGCGGGAGGTCCTACAATGAGCAGTTCTTC

d_call: -
v_call: TRBV6-5
clone_size: few
j_call: TRBJ2-7
cdr3_aa: CASAGFSYEQYF
cdr3_nt: TGTGCCAGCGCAGGGTTCTCCTACGAGCAGTACTTC

d_call: TRBD1
v_call: TRBV20-1
clone_size: few
j_call: TRBJ1-2
cdr3_aa: CSAGTDYGYTF
cdr3_nt: TGCAGTGCTGGGACAGACTATGGCTACACCTTC

d_call: TRBD2
v_call: TRBV12-3/TRBV12-4
clone_size: -
j_call: TRBJ2-1
cdr3_aa: CASSLGLAGRGEQFF
cdr3_nt: TGTGCCAGCAGTTTGGGACTAGCGGGTCGGGGTGAGCAGTTCTTC

d_call: -
v_call: TRBV29-1
clone_size: -
j_call: TRBJ1-4
cdr3_aa: CSVGEGLFLNERLFF
cdr3_nt: TGCAGCGTCGGCGAGGGACTGTTCCTTAATGAAAGACTGTTTTTT

d_call: -
v_call: TRBV6-5
clone_size: many
j_call: TRBJ1-1
cdr3_aa: CASRVLQGGTEAFF
cdr3_nt: TGTGCCAGCAGGGTGCTACAGGGAGGCACTGAAGCTTTCTTT

d_call: -
v_call: TRBV12-3/TRBV12-4
clone_size: -
j_call: TRBJ2-1
cdr3_aa: CASSLARGLEQFF
cdr3_nt: TGTGCCAGCAGTTTAGCCCGGGGCCTTGAGCAGTTCTTC

d_call: -
v_call: TRBV14
clone_size: many
j_call: TRBJ2-1
cdr3_aa: CASSRAANPSQGGEQFF
cdr3_nt: TGTGCCAGCAGCCGCGCCGCGAACCCGTCCCAGGGCGGTGAGCAGTTCTTC